These 17 T cell receptor beta chains were all obtained from the same sample, sequenced in a study of T cell responses to AZD1222 COVID-19 vaccine. Assay used: immunoSEQ multiplex PCR; TCRdb lists only in-frame clones, some missing. The sample yields 150,000 to 200,000 clones, about nine tenths seen once. This specimen consisted of peripheral blood, obtained on day 0 of AZD1222 vaccination. The receptors shown here come from an adult in good health.

The V gene is TRBV9, the J gene TRBJ2-3; D not resolved. Deletions cut 3 bases from V and 0 bases from J, with 8 bases between. Per the germline V gene, CDR1 is SGDLS and CDR2 is YYNGEE. CDR3 length: 14 amino acids. CDR3 DNA: TGTGCCAGCAGCGGGGGTTATAGCACAGATACGCAGTATTTT. This encodes CASSGGYSTDTQYF.

This clone was picked up one time. This sequence joins TRBV4-1 and TRBJ1-2; no clear D gene. V lost 0 bases and J 4 bases, leaving 15 bases between the germline ends. The CDR3 loop spans 16 amino acids. CDR1 MGHRA and CDR2 YSYEKL come from the germline V gene. This CDR3 reads CASSQEPLARPYGYTF. CDR3 nucleotides: TGCGCCAGCAGCCAAGAGCCCTTAGCGAGACCCTATGGCTACACCTTC.

This clone showed up just once. V is TRBV2 and J is TRBJ2-1, with D possibly matching TRBD2 (5 bases). From germline, CDR1 is SNHLY and CDR2 FYNNEI. The CDR3 extends over 15 amino acids. The V end was cut by 3 bases, the J end by 0 bases, with 9 bases between. The CDR3 nucleotides are TGTGCCAGCAGTGACCCGGGAAGCTCCTACAATGAGCAGTTCTTC. Translated: CASSDPGSSYNEQFF.

The J gene is TRBJ1-1, the V gene TRBV12-3 or TRBV12-4; maybe TRBD1 (5 bases). CDR3 length equals 13 residues. V lost 3 bases, J lost 4 bases, and 9 bases lay in between. The CDR3 nucleotides read TGTGCCAGCAGTTTGAGGAGGGGCACTGAAGCTTTCTTT. Residues: CASSLRRGTEAFF.

This clone was recorded only once. The chain couples TRBV28 to TRBJ2-1, with TRBD2 identical over 10 bases. V gave up 5 bases and J gave up 13 bases; unmatched junction bases: 8. CDR3 length equals 13 residues. Germline V CDR1 and CDR2: MDHEN, SYDVKM. The CDR3 spells CASSQGLAMIQFF. CDR3 nucleotides: TGTGCCAGCAGTCAGGGACTAGCGATGATTCAGTTCTTC.

The chain has TRBV6-6 and TRBJ1-1; D possibly corresponds to TRBD1 (5 bases). The germline V gene has CDR1 MNHNY and CDR2 SVGAGI (reference sequence). The V and J ends lost 0 bases and 7 bases respectively, with 18 bases between them. This CDR3 is 16 amino acids long. This CDR3 is CASSYSIFSGTYEAFF. CDR3 DNA: TGTGCCAGCAGTTACTCGATATTCTCCGGGACCTATGAAGCTTTCTTT.

The chain is built from TRBV2 and TRBJ1-6; no clear D. Trimming removed 1 base at V and 6 bases at J, with 7 bases between. CDR3 length: 14 amino acids. Germline lookup yields CDR1 SNHLY and CDR2 FYNNEI. CDR3 DNA: TGTGCCAGCAGTGAAGACAGTTCTAATTCACCCCTCCACTTT. As protein: CASSEDSSNSPLHF.

This clone came up a few times. This chain links TRBV14 with TRBJ2-1, with 8 bases identical to TRBD1. Germline-derived CDR1 and CDR2 are SGHDN and FVKESK. The V and J ends lost 0 bases and 9 bases, in that order; junction bases with no gene match: 4. The CDR3 runs 14 residues. CDR3 bases: TGTGCCAGCAGCCAAGACAGGGGGCGCCTTGAGCAGTTCTTC. Translation: CASSQDRGRLEQFF.

CDR3 DNA: TGTGCCAGCAGTTCCCCTTGGCCGGAGACCCAGTACTTC. Its translation is CASSSPWPETQYF. J is TRBJ2-5 and V is TRBV28; D unresolved. The CDR3 has 13 residues. Trimming took 4 bases from V and 5 from J, leaving 11 bases between them. Germline-derived CDR1 and CDR2 are MDHEN and SYDVKM.

This chain uses TRBV6-5 with TRBJ2-2; D gene ambiguous. Trimming took off 3 bases at V and 2 bases at J, with 13 bases between the two ends. Per germline, CDR1 MNHEY and CDR2 SVGAGI. This CDR3 is 16 amino acids long. The CDR3 nucleotides read TGTGCCAGCAGTTATGGTCTTATAGTTAACACCGGGGAGCTGTTTTTT. It codes for CASSYGLIVNTGELFF.

Notes on this clone: Within the sample, other DNA sequences also encode this same CDR3. The chain joins TRBV7-2 to TRBJ2-7, with D unresolved. The CDR3 runs to 12 residues. Trimming pared 1 base from V and 2 bases from J, leaving 3 bases between. The germline CDR1 and CDR2 sequences are SGHTA and FQGNSA. DNA of the CDR3: TGTGCCAGCAGCTTAGGGGCCTACGAGCAGTACTTC. Its protein is CASSLGAYEQYF.

This chain links TRBV19 with TRBJ1-5; no definite D call. Between the trimmed V and J ends, which lost 3 bases and 6 bases, there was a span of 12 bases. Germline V CDR1 and CDR2: LNHDA, SQIVND (reference sequence). The CDR3 consists of 14 residues. The CDR3 sequence: CASSIWVEGQPQHF. The CDR3 region has the DNA TGTGCCAGTAGTATTTGGGTAGAGGGTCAGCCCCAGCATTTT.

The CDR3 reads CASSQPSGYEQYF. The CDR3 bases are TGTGCCAGCAGCCAACCGTCCGGGTACGAGCAGTACTTC. The chain recombines TRBV14 with TRBJ2-7, with D uncertain. The CDR3 has 13 amino acids. CDR1 is SGHDN and CDR2 is FVKESK in the germline V gene. Trimming took 2 bases from V and 4 from J, leaving 9 bases between them.

The chain recombines TRBV5-6 with TRBJ1-2, with no clear D. The CDR3 runs 14 residues. Trimming cost V 7 bases and J 4 bases, with 17 bases left between them. The V gene's germline CDR1 is SGHDT and CDR2 YYEEEE. CDR3 DNA sequence: TGTGCCAGCTTTAAGCTTGAATCGGGCTATGGCTACACCTTC. Translated, it gives CASFKLESGYGYTF.

This chain uses TRBV18 with TRBJ1-4; tentatively, D is TRBD1 (6 bases). Looked up from germline, CDR1 is KGHSH and CDR2 is LQKENI. Between the trimmed V and J ends, which lost 3 bases and 4 bases, there was a span of 24 bases. This CDR3 has 19 residues. The CDR3: CASSPSGGGLTAVNEKLFF. The DNA for the CDR3 is TGTGCCAGCTCACCCAGCGGGGGGGGGCTGACAGCCGTTAATGAAAAACTGTTTTTT.

This chain links TRBV18 with TRBJ1-1, with unresolved D. V shed 3 bases and J shed 2 bases, with 7 bases lying between them. In germline, CDR1 is KGHSH, CDR2 LQKENI. CDR3 size: 13 residues. In DNA form, the CDR3 reads TGTGCCAGCTCACCTACAACTAACACTGAAGCTTTCTTT. This sequence encodes CASSPTTNTEAFF. Using reference TRBV18 and TRBJ1-1 for the parts outside the CDR3, the full variable domain is NAGVMQNPRHLVRRRGQEARLRCSPMKGHSHVYWYRQLPEEGLKFMVYLQKENIIDESGMPKERFSAEFPKEGPSILRIQQVVRGDSAAYFCASSPTTNTEAFFGQGTRLTVV.

With respect to this clone: At one end the junction does not follow the germline gene, possibly because of a read error. V and J are TRBV7-3 and TRBJ2-2, with D perhaps TRBD2 (6 bases). The CDR3 runs to 19 residues. Germline V gene sequence: CDR1 SGHTA, CDR2 FQGTGA. CDR3 loop: CASSFFLFSTSKLAGKLFF. DNA of the CDR3: TGTGCCAGCAGCTTTTTCCTGTTTTCTACTAGCAAACTCGCCGGGAAGCTGTTTTTT.